The TCR beta chain under discussion was sequenced for a study of T cells in Graves' hyperthyroidism and ophthalmopathy. This clonotype was seen many times. Researchers took RNA transcripts and amplified the TCR beta CDR3 regions from them. The HTBI set primed first-round TCR CDR3 RT-PCR. TCRdb reprocessed the multiplex PCR reads via MiXCR and lists one record per CDR3 protein. The sample yields under 800,000 distinct CDR3 sequences, 14% seen once. This clonotype originated in a woman aged 18-35 years with Graves' hyperthyroidism. The material sequenced was blood.

CDR3 in DNA: TGTGCCACCAGTGATAGCGAGTCCGGGTTCGTACGGGAGCTGTTTTTT. It encodes CATSDSESGFVRELFF. The V and J genes are TRBV24-1 and TRBJ2-2; no firm D call. V dropped 3 bases and J dropped 9 bases, with 19 bases sitting between them. This CDR3 is 16 amino acids long. Germline CDR1 and CDR2: KGHDR and SFDVKD.